The rows below give T cell receptor beta chains drawn from one sample of a study of blood T cell repertoires in COVID-19. Sequencing was performed with immunoSEQ multiplex PCR; in TCRdb, only in-frame clones are kept and a portion is missing. The data hold 70,000 or so clones, with roughly 85% observed a single time. Sequencing used peripheral blood. The source is a woman of 80 years or more with acute or convalescent COVID-19. Each CDR3 is given with its conserved first and last residue. D genes are given only for firm matches. The size field is filled for only some rows; it gives once, few, many or a size class.

D gene	V gene	J gene	clone size	CDR3 DNA	CDR3 protein
.	TRBV6-6	TRBJ1-5	.	TGTGCCAGCACCGACTCGGTTGGACAGCAGCCCCAGCATTTT	CASTDSVGQQPQHF
.	TRBV5-4	TRBJ1-1	.	TGTGCCAGCAGCCCCTCGAACACTGAAGCTTTCTTT	CASSPSNTEAFF
TRBD2	TRBV9	TRBJ2-1	.	TGTGCCAGCAGCGTTCTAGCGGGGGCCTACAATGAGCAGTTCTTC	CASSVLAGAYNEQFF
.	TRBV5-8	TRBJ2-7	.	TGTGCCAGCAGCGTTAAGCTGGGGGCGCTGGCCGAGCAGTACTTC	CASSVKLGALAEQYF
TRBD1	TRBV4-1	TRBJ1-3	.	TGCGCCAGCAGCCAGGCCGGGACAGGGTTTGGAAACACCATATATTTT	CASSQAGTGFGNTIYF
.	TRBV7-9	TRBJ1-3	few	TGTGCCAGCAGATCGGACTCTGACTCTGGAAACACCATATATTTT	CASRSDSDSGNTIYF
TRBD2	TRBV3-1/TRBV3-2	TRBJ2-1	.	TGTGCCAGCAGCCAAGAAGGGCGGGGGGGCATTGGTGAGCAGTTCTTC	CASSQEGRGGIGEQFF
.	TRBV5-5	TRBJ1-1	.	TGTGCCAGCACCGAGGACAGAATGAACACTGAAGCTTTCTTT	CASTEDRMNTEAFF
.	TRBV2	TRBJ2-1	.	TGTGCCAGCCTCCCTGGGACTCTAAACAATGAGCAGTTCTTC	CASLPGTLNNEQFF
TRBD1	TRBV2	TRBJ2-7	.	TGTGCCAGCAGCGCCAGGGGGTTACTTTACGAGCAGTACTTC	CASSARGLLYEQYF
TRBD1	TRBV27	TRBJ2-2	.	TGTGCCAGCAAAGGACAGGGTTGGACCGGGGAGCTGTTTTTT	CASKGQGWTGELFF
.	TRBV2	TRBJ2-3	.	TGTGCCAGCATTGTACAGCAAATCACTAGCACAGATACGCAGTATTTT	CASIVQQITSTDTQYF
TRBD1	TRBV29-1	TRBJ1-2	.	TGCAGCGTTGGGGCAGGGGGCTATGGCTACACCTTC	CSVGAGGYGYTF